The TCR beta chain described here comes from a study of cytomegalovirus exposure and HLA in healthy donors. The donors (healthy individuals) were bone marrow donors. The V and J ends lost 2 bases and 7 bases respectively, with 11 bases between them. The CDR3 sequence is 14 residues long. Per the germline V gene, CDR1 is MNHNS and CDR2 is SASEGT. The PCR employed 60 Vbeta primers together with 13 Jbeta primers. Clones were read by immunoSEQ multiplex PCR, and TCRdb kept only the in-frame ones, dropping some. This sample carries 250,000 to 350,000 clones, roughly 89% of them seen once, and the ten largest clones take roughly 4%.

The sequence came from a middle-aged man in good health and CMV-seropositive. The chain is built from TRBV6-1 and TRBJ2-2; D is perhaps TRBD1 (6 bases). Specimen: PBMCs. The CDR3, as DNA: TGTGCCAGCAGTGAAAGACAGGAAATCGGGGAGCTGTTTTTT. Protein product: CASSERQEIGELFF.